This T cell receptor (beta chain) was identified during a study of CD8+ T cells in alopecia areata. Whole-study findings and limits: In lesional scalp, particularly from alopecia totalis/universalis, clonality was higher than in normal scalp.

Isolated RNA was reverse transcribed into cDNA used as the sequencing template. Sequenced by immunoSEQ multiplex PCR; TCRdb stores in-frame clones only, minus some. Of under 110,000 clones detected, about three fifths appear once; the ten largest clones hold about 15%. V shed 6 bases and J shed 0 bases, with 9 bases lying between them. The CDR3 contains 14 residues. Germline V CDR1 and CDR2: KGHSH, LQKENI. This clone was detected only a few times. What it recognizes is unknown. Described treatment: oral pan-JAK inhibitor, 5-10 mg twice daily. The starting material was CD8+ T cells sorted from blood, obtained between weeks 55 and 65, from a patient treated with tofacitinib. This receptor was taken from a human donor with alopecia areata. The chain carries TRBV18 and TRBJ2-1; D might be TRBD2 (5 bases). The CDR3 protein is CASSVGSSYNEQFF. The CDR3 bases are TGTGCCAGCTCGGTAGGGAGCTCCTACAATGAGCAGTTCTTC.